The clone carrying this T cell receptor (beta chain) appeared a few times. The antigen remains unidentified. The data stem from a study of T-cell memory formation after mild COVID-19. Points from the study as a whole: Detection of some responders pre-infection suggested pre-existing cross-reactive memory T cells participated.

A single record per CDR3 protein comes from TCRdb applying MiXCR to the 5' RACE reads. The table lists about 350,000 distinct CDR3 sequences, about 15% of them singletons, with around a fifth in the top ten. This CDR3 is 15 amino acids long. Trimming shortened V by 3 bases and J by 2 bases, and 11 bases separated the two germline ends. CDR1 and CDR2 (germline): KGHSH, LQKENI. This clonotype was sampled from a man between 18 and 35 years old who had mild COVID-19 (a few samples of this study predate the infection). Cell type and time point are not known. Sample: PBMCs or a T cell subset sorted from them (not recorded which). The V and J genes are TRBV18 and TRBJ1-3; TRBD1 might be the D (6 bases). The CDR3 region is CASSPVYRAGNTIYF. CDR3 nucleotides: TGTGCCAGCTCACCCGTCTACAGGGCTGGAAACACCATATATTTT.